This T cell receptor beta chain was sequenced for a study of blood T cells in healthy people across ages. Findings and limits, study-wide: Per million T cells, TCR beta diversity dropped about linearly as age rose.

Using a J-beta primer mix together with a sample-barcoded 5' primer, a second PCR was run for about 6 to 11 cycles. TCRdb fed the 5' RACE reads into MiXCR, producing one record per CDR3 protein. Of fewer than 1.5 million distinct CDR3 sequences in the sample, roughly 40% are singletons; the top ten hold roughly 7.7%. Germline-derived CDR1 and CDR2 are MGHRA and YSYEKL. This CDR3 is built from 18 residues. V lost 0 bases and J lost 5, with 23 bases in between. On this clonotype itself: Its antigen is not known.

The source is a woman aged 18-35 years in good health. The chain has TRBV4-1 and TRBJ2-7; D uncertain. The material sequenced was blood. The CDR3 is CASSQDLLVPQGRHEQYF. The CDR3 DNA is TGCGCCAGCAGCCAAGATCTTTTGGTGCCCCAAGGGCGGCACGAGCAGTACTTC.